Shown below are 18 T cell receptor beta chains from a single sample sequenced in a study of cytomegalovirus exposure and HLA in healthy donors. The study ran its PCR with 60 Vbeta and 13 Jbeta primers. The data were produced by immunoSEQ multiplex PCR, yet TCRdb's version contains in-frame clones alone and is incomplete. The table shows tens of thousands of clones, with about four fifths occurring only once. Sequencing was done on a sample of PBMCs. The receptor source for this set is a woman in her forties in good health and CMV-seronegative.

This clone is a singleton in its sample. Other DNA sequences in this sample translate to the same CDR3. This sequence joins TRBV6-1 and TRBJ2-7; no reliable D call. In germline, CDR1 is MNHNS, CDR2 SASEGT. V was shortened by 4 bases and J by 2 bases, with 3 bases between the two germline ends. The CDR3 totals 11 residues. CDR3: CASSAAYEQYF. CDR3 bases: TGTGCCAGCAGTGCGGCCTACGAGCAGTACTTC.

The chain employs TRBV7-9 and TRBJ1-1; D is uncertain. The CDR3 totals 13 residues. Germline CDR1 reads SEHNR; CDR2 reads FQNEAQ (reference sequence). V was trimmed by 5 bases and J by 0 bases, leaving 7 bases between them. CDR3 in DNA: TGTGCCAGCAGCCGGGGAATGAACACTGAAGCTTTCTTT. Translation: CASSRGMNTEAFF.

The genes are TRBV7-3 and TRBJ1-6, with D possibly being TRBD1 (5 bases). The germline CDR1 and CDR2 sequences are SGHTA and FQGTGA. Trimming removed 5 bases at V and 6 bases at J, with 14 bases between. The CDR3 extends over 15 amino acids. The CDR3 region is CASSPRAGSNSPLHF. CDR3 bases: TGTGCCAGCAGCCCCCGAGCAGGGTCTAATTCACCCCTCCACTTT.

V is TRBV5-1 and J is TRBJ1-2; TRBD1 matches at 9 bases. V dropped 0 bases and J dropped 7; count of bases not matched to a gene: 10. The CDR3 contains 16 residues. CDR1 is SGHRS and CDR2 is YFSETQ in the germline V gene. The CDR3 loop reads CASSLAPGQGFSGYTF. In DNA form, the CDR3 reads TGCGCCAGCAGCTTGGCACCGGGACAGGGATTCTCTGGCTACACCTTC. Full variable domain (rest looked up from reference TRBV5-1 and TRBJ1-2): KAGVTQTPRYLIKTRGQQVTLSCSPISGHRSVSWYQQTPGQGLQFLFEYFSETQRNKGNFPGRFSGRQFSNSRSEMNVSTLELGDSALYLCASSLAPGQGFSGYTFGSGTRLTVV.

For this clone: The junction does not match germline at one end; this may be a read error. The CDR3 reads CASSHGQGKYGYPF. The DNA for the CDR3 is TGCGCCAGCAGTCACGGACAGGGGAAATATGGCTACCCCTTC. This chain uses TRBV23-1 with TRBJ1-2; 9 nucleotides agree with TRBD1. TRBV23-1 is placed among ORFs of uncertain function. The CDR3 contains 14 residues.

This clone appeared a single time. A read error may produce the germline difference seen at one junction end. The V call is TRBV4-3, the J call TRBJ1-6; D is unclear. The CDR3 is 14 amino acids. Germline V CDR1 and CDR2: LGHNA, YSLEER. This CDR3 reads CASSQSATNSPLNF. The CDR3 DNA sequence: TGCGCCAGCAGCCAATCGGCTACTAATTCACCCCTCAACTTT.

The J gene is TRBJ1-2, the V gene TRBV10-2; TRBD1 matches 7 bases. CDR1 and CDR2 from the germline V gene are WSHSY and SAAADI. J gave up 0 bases and V 6 bases, and 1 base lay outside the gene matches. The CDR3 is made up of 13 amino acids. The CDR3 DNA is TGCGCCAGCAGGGGACAGACTAACTATGGCTACACCTTC. It translates to CASRGQTNYGYTF.

The V gene is TRBV7-9, the J gene TRBJ1-5, with D possibly TRBD1 on 5 matching bases. Germline loops: CDR1 SEHNR, CDR2 FQNEAQ (reference sequence). CDR3 length: 14 residues. Trimming took 8 bases from V and 5 from J, leaving 16 bases between them. In nucleotides, the CDR3 is TGTGCCAGCGCTCCGCGGGGCATACATCAGCCCCAGCATTTT. It encodes CASAPRGIHQPQHF.

The chain links TRBV5-4 to TRBJ1-1, with D uncertain. CDR1 is SGHNT, CDR2 YYREEE, per germline (reference sequence). V shed 4 bases and J shed 4 bases, with 11 bases lying between them. The CDR3 loop spans 13 amino acids. The CDR3 nucleotides read TGTGCCAGCAGCGGGAGGGAGGGCACTGAAGCTTTCTTT. Its protein product is CASSGREGTEAFF. The variable domain in full, with the rest retrieved from reference TRBV5-4 and TRBJ1-1, is ETGVTQSPTHLIKTRGQQVTLRCSSQSGHNTVSWYQQALGQGPQFIFQYYREEENGRGNFPPRFSGLQFPNYSSELNVNALELDDSALYLCASSGREGTEAFFGQGTRLTVV.

As DNA, the CDR3 is TGTGCCAGCAGTTACTCGCATCCGGGAAACACTGAAGCTTTCTTT. Translating it yields CASSYSHPGNTEAFF. This sequence joins TRBV6-5 and TRBJ1-1; D gene ambiguous. The CDR3 extends over 15 amino acids. From germline, CDR1 is MNHEY and CDR2 SVGAGI. Trimming took off 0 bases at V and 2 bases at J, with 10 bases between the two ends.

This rearrangement joins TRBV30 to TRBJ2-7; TRBD2 might be the D (7 bases). The CDR3 is 15 amino acids. With 1 base removed from V and 7 bases from J, the gap between germline ends came to 20 bases. Germline CDR1 and CDR2: GTSNPN and SVGIG (reference sequence). CDR3 DNA: TGTGCCTGGAGTGGAAAAGGGGGGGGGCTCGGTGAGCAGTACTTC. This codes for CAWSGKGGGLGEQYF.

CDR3 DNA sequence: TGTGCCAGCAGCTTAGCCTTAAGGACAGATAACTATGGCTACACCTTC. It encodes CASSLALRTDNYGYTF. The chain uses TRBV7-2 and TRBJ1-2, with a tentative D call TRBD1 (6 bases). From germline, CDR1 is SGHTA and CDR2 FQGNSA. The V end was cut by 0 bases, the J end by 1 base, with 12 bases between. This CDR3 region has 16 residues.

J is TRBJ2-2 and V is TRBV7-2, with 11 bases fitting TRBD2. The CDR3 sequence is 16 residues long. CDR1 and CDR2 (germline): SGHTA, FQGNSA. J gave up 10 bases and V 5 bases, and 12 bases lay outside the gene matches. CDR3 loop: CASSPYLAGGPSELFF. The CDR3 DNA reads TGTGCCAGCAGCCCTTATCTAGCGGGGGGTCCGTCGGAGCTGTTTTTT.

This rearrangement joins TRBV5-4 to TRBJ1-1; 8 bases align to TRBD1. Germline V CDR1 and CDR2: SGHNT, YYREEE (reference sequence). The CDR3 has 15 amino acids. Trimming cost V 3 bases and J 4 bases; bases outside gene matches: 8. In DNA, the CDR3 is TGTGCCAGCAGCTATCAGACAGGGGACGCCACTGAAGCTTTCTTT. This translates into CASSYQTGDATEAFF.

V is TRBV6-1 and J is TRBJ2-3; 8 nucleotides line up with TRBD2. The J segment lost 5 bases and the V segment lost 2 bases, leaving 12 bases of the junction unmatched. The CDR3 contains 17 residues. The germline CDR1 and CDR2 sequences are MNHNS and SASEGT. The chain's CDR3 is CASSEPPGGGGGDTQYF. In DNA, the CDR3 is TGTGCCAGCAGTGAACCCCCCGGGGGGGGCGGGGGAGATACGCAGTATTTT.

The chain combines TRBV7-8 with TRBJ1-3; 9 bases align to TRBD1. Germline V gene lookup returns CDR1 SGHVS and CDR2 FQNEAQ. With V trimmed by 5 bases and J by 4 bases, 6 bases remained unmatched. This CDR3 is built from 15 residues. CDR3 DNA: TGTGCCAGCAGCCGGGACAGGGTCTCAGGAAACACCATATATTTT. This gives the protein CASSRDRVSGNTIYF.

The chain combines TRBV9 with TRBJ2-5, with D possibly matching TRBD1 (5 bases). The CDR3 consists of 14 residues. Germline CDR1 SGDLS, CDR2 YYNGEE. The germline V and J ends were trimmed by 3 bases and 4 bases, with 13 bases remaining between them. The CDR3 here is CASSDSGFSETQYF. In DNA, the CDR3 is TGTGCCAGCAGCGACTCAGGGTTTTCAGAGACCCAGTACTTC.

The CDR3 spells CASRVTRQGKNEAFF. The CDR3 DNA reads as TGCGCCAGCAGAGTCACCCGACAGGGGAAGAATGAAGCTTTCTTT. The V gene is TRBV5-1, the J gene TRBJ1-1, with TRBD1 matching 8 bases. Losses at the gene ends were 5 bases for V and 7 bases for J; bases not matched to a gene: 13. The germline V gene encodes CDR1 SGHRS and CDR2 YFSETQ. The CDR3 length is 15 residues.